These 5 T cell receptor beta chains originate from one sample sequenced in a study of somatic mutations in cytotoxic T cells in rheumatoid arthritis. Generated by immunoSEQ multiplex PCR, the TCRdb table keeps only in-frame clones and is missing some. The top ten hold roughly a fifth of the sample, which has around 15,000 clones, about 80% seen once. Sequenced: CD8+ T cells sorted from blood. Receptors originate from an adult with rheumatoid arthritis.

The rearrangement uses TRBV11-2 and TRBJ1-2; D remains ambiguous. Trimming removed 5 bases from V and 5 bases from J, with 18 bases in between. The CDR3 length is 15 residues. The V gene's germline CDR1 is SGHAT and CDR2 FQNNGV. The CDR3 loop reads CASSPAPGRTYGYTF. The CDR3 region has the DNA TGTGCCAGCAGCCCCGCCCCGGGGAGGACTTATGGCTACACCTTC.

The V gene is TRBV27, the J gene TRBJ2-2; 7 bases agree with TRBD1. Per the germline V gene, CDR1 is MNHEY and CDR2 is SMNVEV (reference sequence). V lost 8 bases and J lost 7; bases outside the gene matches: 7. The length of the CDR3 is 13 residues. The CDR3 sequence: CASSRTGHGELFF. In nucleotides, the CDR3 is TGTGCCAGCTCAAGGACAGGCCACGGGGAGCTGTTTTTT.

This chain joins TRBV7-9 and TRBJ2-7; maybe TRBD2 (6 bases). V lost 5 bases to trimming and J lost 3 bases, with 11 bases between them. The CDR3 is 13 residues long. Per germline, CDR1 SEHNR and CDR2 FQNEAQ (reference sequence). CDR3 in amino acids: CASSGTWDYEQYF. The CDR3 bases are TGTGCCAGCAGCGGGACTTGGGACTACGAGCAGTACTTC.

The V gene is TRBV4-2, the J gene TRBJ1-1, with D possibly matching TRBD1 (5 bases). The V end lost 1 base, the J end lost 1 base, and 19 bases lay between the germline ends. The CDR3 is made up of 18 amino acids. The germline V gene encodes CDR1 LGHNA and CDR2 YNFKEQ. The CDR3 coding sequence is TGTGCCAGCAGCCAAGGAAGGGGCTATAGGGTTGAGAACACTGAAGCTTTCTTT. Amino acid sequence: CASSQGRGYRVENTEAFF.

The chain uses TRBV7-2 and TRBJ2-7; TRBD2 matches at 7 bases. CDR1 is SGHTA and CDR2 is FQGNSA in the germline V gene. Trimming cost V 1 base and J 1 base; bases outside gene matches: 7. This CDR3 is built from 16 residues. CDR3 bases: TGTGCCAGCAGCTTAGACTCCACTAGCGCTTCCTACGAGCAGTACTTC. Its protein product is CASSLDSTSASYEQYF.